The 15 T cell receptor beta chains given below trace back to one sample, sequenced in a study of shared clonotypes between healthy human individuals. The protocol was immunoSEQ multiplex PCR, while the TCRdb copy is restricted to in-frame clones and leaves out a portion. This table has over 400,000 clones, 95% to 97% appearing once. Sequencing was carried out using naive CD4+ T cells sorted from blood. Noted subset: CD45RA+ positively selected. These receptors were obtained from a woman aged 30 to 39 in good health.

This clone was counted once. The chain combines TRBV9 with TRBJ2-1, with D tentatively TRBD1 (5 bases). CDR1 and CDR2 from the germline V gene are SGDLS and YYNGEE. V lost 0 bases, J lost 7 bases, and 17 bases lay in between. The CDR3 runs 16 residues. The chain's CDR3 is CASSVALGEVVNEQFF. The CDR3 DNA sequence: TGTGCCAGCAGCGTAGCTTTAGGGGAAGTAGTGAATGAGCAGTTCTTC. Variable domain in full (rest from reference TRBV9 and TRBJ2-1): DSGVTQTPKHLITATGQRVTLRCSPRSGDLSVYWYQQSLDQGLQFLIQYYNGEERAKGNILERFSAQQFPDLHSELNLSSLELGDSALYFCASSVALGEVVNEQFFGPGTRLTVL.

The chain links TRBV9 to TRBJ2-5; 10 bases line up with TRBD1. The CDR3 loop spans 15 amino acids. Germline values: CDR1 SGDLS, CDR2 YYNGEE. V shed 3 bases and J 5 bases; nucleotides not matched to a gene: 7. Here the CDR3 reads CASSAGTGEVETQYF. CDR3 in DNA: TGTGCCAGCAGCGCGGGGACAGGGGAGGTGGAGACCCAGTACTTC.

The genes are TRBV10-2 and TRBJ2-5, with TRBD1 matching over 12 bases. Germline trimming cut 1 base from V and 9 bases from J; bases unmatched to any gene: 9. The germline V gene encodes CDR1 WSHSY and CDR2 SAAADI. The CDR3 has 16 amino acids. The CDR3 spells CASSELIRDRGQSQYF. The CDR3 nucleotides read TGCGCCAGCAGTGAGTTAATCCGGGACAGGGGGCAATCCCAGTACTTC.

The chain combines TRBV10-1 with TRBJ2-3; D is ambiguous. Trimming stripped 3 bases from V and 2 bases from J, with 6 bases between. The germline CDR1 and CDR2 sequences are WNHNN and SYGVQD (reference sequence). The CDR3 extends over 13 amino acids. The CDR3 DNA reads as TGCGCCAGCAGTGAAAGGCCCACAGATACGCAGTATTTT. This encodes CASSERPTDTQYF.

The rearrangement links TRBV9 to TRBJ1-3, with TRBD1 matching 9 bases. V lost 3 bases, J lost 7 bases, and 14 bases stayed unmatched. Germline values: CDR1 SGDLS, CDR2 YYNGEE. The CDR3 loop spans 17 amino acids. Written as DNA, the CDR3 is TGTGCCAGCAGCGACCCGGGACAGGGTATCCAGACGAACACCATATATTTT. It specifies CASSDPGQGIQTNTIYF. Using reference TRBV9 and TRBJ1-3 for the parts outside the CDR3, the full variable domain is DSGVTQTPKHLITATGQRVTLRCSPRSGDLSVYWYQQSLDQGLQFLIQYYNGEERAKGNILERFSAQQFPDLHSELNLSSLELGDSALYFCASSDPGQGIQTNTIYFGEGSWLTVV.

This clone occurred once. The chain links TRBV28 to TRBJ2-6; 7 bases are shared with TRBD1. With 5 bases clipped from V and 1 base from J, the junction kept 11 bases outside the gene matches. CDR3 length equals 18 residues. The V gene's germline CDR1 is MDHEN and CDR2 SYDVKM. Here the CDR3 DNA reads TGTGCCAGCAGTCAGCCAGGGGGTATTCCGTCTGGGGCCAACGTCCTGACTTTC. It yields the protein CASSQPGGIPSGANVLTF. Full variable domain (missing parts from reference TRBV28 and TRBJ2-6): DVKVTQSSRYLVKRTGEKVFLECVQDMDHENMFWYRQDPGLGLRLIYFSYDVKMKEKGDIPEGYSVSREKKERFSLILESASTNQTSMYLCASSQPGGIPSGANVLTFGAGSRLTVL.

The V gene is TRBV7-9, the J gene TRBJ2-5; 11 bases align to TRBD2. The CDR3 totals 17 residues. Germline CDR1 is SEHNR and CDR2 is FQNEAQ (reference sequence). J gave up 5 bases and V 3 bases, and 11 bases lay outside the gene matches. The CDR3 loop reads CASSLLSFSGRGETQYF. The CDR3 DNA reads as TGTGCCAGCAGCTTGTTAAGCTTTAGCGGGAGGGGGGAGACCCAGTACTTC.

This clone was observed once. The chain is built from TRBV7-6 and TRBJ1-5; D unclear. The germline V gene encodes CDR1 SGHVS and CDR2 FNYEAQ. The CDR3 sequence is 13 residues long. V was cut by 4 bases and J by 2 bases, with 6 bases left in between. The CDR3 DNA reads TGTGCCAGCAGCTCTGACGGCAATCAGCCCCAGCATTTT. Translated, it gives CASSSDGNQPQHF.

The chain combines TRBV28 with TRBJ2-2; the D gene could be TRBD1 or TRBD2 (5 bases each). Germline values: CDR1 MDHEN, CDR2 SYDVKM. The V gene lost 7 bases and the J gene lost 5 bases, with 14 bases spanning the gap. This CDR3 region has 14 residues. As DNA, the CDR3 is TGTGCCAGCACCCGGGACGGCATTACCGGGGAGCTGTTTTTT. This translates into CASTRDGITGELFF.

The V gene is TRBV9, the J gene TRBJ2-1; TRBD2 matches 13 bases. The CDR3 has 15 residues. Germline V CDR1 and CDR2: SGDLS, YYNGEE. The ends lost 3 bases at V and 8 bases at J; junction bases unmatched: 5. The CDR3 here is CASSGGTSGIHEQFF. The CDR3 DNA sequence: TGTGCCAGCAGCGGCGGGACTAGCGGGATACATGAGCAGTTCTTC. The full variable domain, rest sourced from reference TRBV9 and TRBJ2-1, is DSGVTQTPKHLITATGQRVTLRCSPRSGDLSVYWYQQSLDQGLQFLIQYYNGEERAKGNILERFSAQQFPDLHSELNLSSLELGDSALYFCASSGGTSGIHEQFFGPGTRLTVL.

This chain links TRBV28 with TRBJ1-6, with TRBD1 identical over 8 bases. The CDR3 is 19 amino acids. Germline values: CDR1 MDHEN, CDR2 SYDVKM. The V segment lost 2 bases and the J segment 13 bases; nucleotides outside the gene matches: 22. The CDR3 loop is CASSLGTWGQGALRGPLHF. The CDR3 DNA is TGTGCCAGCAGTTTAGGGACTTGGGGCCAGGGGGCACTCCGCGGTCCCCTCCACTTT.

This clone has a single count. The rearrangement links TRBV5-1 to TRBJ1-4; D gene ambiguous. Germline CDR1 reads SGHRS; CDR2 reads YFSETQ. This CDR3 region has 15 residues. Trimming removed 4 bases at V and 8 bases at J, with 18 bases between. CDR3 sequence: CASSLTSGPGEKLFF. Here the CDR3 DNA reads TGCGCCAGCAGCCTAACCTCCGGGCCGGGGGAAAAACTGTTTTTT.

On this clone itself: Other DNA sequences within the sample encode an identical CDR3. V gene TRBV4-1 combines with J gene TRBJ2-7; 11 positions match TRBD1. The CDR3 length is 14 residues. Germline trimming cut 4 bases from V and 2 bases from J; bases unmatched to any gene: 1. Germline V CDR1 and CDR2: MGHRA, YSYEKL. CDR3 nucleotides: TGCGCCAGCAGCCGGGGACAGGGGGCCTACGAGCAGTACTTC. It translates to CASSRGQGAYEQYF.

The V and J genes are TRBV5-5 and TRBJ2-7; no clear D gene. Trimming removed 3 bases at V and 5 bases at J, with 12 bases between. The germline CDR1 and CDR2 sequences are SGHKS and YYEKEE (reference sequence). This CDR3 has 13 amino acids. In DNA, the CDR3 is TGTGCCAGCAGCTCCCGCGCTGGGAACGAGCAGTACTTC. It yields the protein CASSSRAGNEQYF.

The chain recombines TRBV10-3 with TRBJ2-1; D not certain. Germline V gene sequence: CDR1 ENHRY, CDR2 SYGVKD. The CDR3 runs 12 residues. Trimming stripped 0 bases from V and 10 bases from J, with 7 bases between. The CDR3 spells CAISESKREQFF. The CDR3 coding sequence is TGTGCCATCAGTGAGTCAAAACGGGAGCAGTTCTTC.